The clone carrying this T cell receptor (beta chain) was seen a single time. The target antigen is unknown. Germline CDR1 reads MDHEN; CDR2 reads SYDVKM. Trimming removed 6 bases from V and 2 bases from J; junction bases left unmatched: 8. CDR3 size: 15 residues. Each donor who had ophthalmopathy showed moderate-to-severe activity, a CAS of ≥3, a NOSPECS of ≥4, and a duration under 3 months. RNA transcripts yielded amplified TCR beta CDR3 regions. RT-PCR in the first round used HTBI primers; a second-round multiplex PCR followed. Using its own MiXCR run on the multiplex PCR reads, TCRdb lists one record per CDR3 protein. The table lists about 220,000 distinct CDR3 sequences, under 25% of them singletons. These data belong to a study of Graves' ophthalmopathy and Graves' hyperthyroidism. Overall study findings and caveats: Its predictions of ophthalmopathy progression gave the model 60% to 71% sensitivity and almost 75% specificity.

The TCR was taken from a woman in her fifties or sixties with Graves' ophthalmopathy. J is TRBJ2-5 and V is TRBV28; 8 nucleotides align to TRBD2. Sequencing was done on a sample of peripheral blood. The DNA of the CDR3 is TGTGCCAGCAGGCTAGCGGGTCTCCAGCAAGAGACCCAGTACTTC. It specifies CASRLAGLQQETQYF.